These 23 T cell receptor beta chains came from one sample sequenced in a study of PD-L1 blockade in urothelial cancer. Data came from immunoSEQ multiplex PCR; TCRdb stores just in-frame clones and leaves some out. The sample lists about 30,000 clones, 87% seen once, with under 3.5% in the top ten. The material sequenced was PBMCs, taken around atezolizumab (anti-PD-L1) treatment. These receptors all come from a man aged 50-60 years with urothelial cancer.

The V call is TRBV19, the J call TRBJ2-3; 7 bases map to TRBD1. There are 14 residues in the CDR3. Germline V lookup: CDR1 LNHDA, CDR2 SQIVND (reference sequence). The V and J ends lost 3 bases and 5 bases, in that order; junction bases with no gene match: 5. Here the CDR3 reads CASSIDRGLDTQYF. In nucleotides, the CDR3 is TGTGCCAGTAGTATTGATAGGGGGCTAGATACGCAGTATTTT.

Turning to this clone: This sample also contains other DNA sequences that code for the same CDR3. The chain joins TRBV6-6 to TRBJ2-7, with D perhaps matching TRBD2 (6 bases). V dropped 0 bases and J dropped 4 bases, with 7 bases sitting between them. Germline V gene lookup returns CDR1 MNHNY and CDR2 SVGAGI (reference sequence). CDR3 length: 13 residues. The CDR3 protein is CASSYSGTYEQYF. The CDR3 DNA reads TGTGCCAGCAGTTACTCGGGGACTTACGAGCAGTACTTC.

This chain uses TRBV18 with TRBJ2-2; a weak D match, TRBD1 (6 bases). The V gene's germline CDR1 is KGHSH and CDR2 LQKENI. The CDR3 consists of 18 residues. V was trimmed by 2 bases and J by 0 bases, leaving 16 bases between them. CDR3 nucleotides: TGTGCCAGCTCACCATCTACTACAGGGATGGCGAACACCGGGGAGCTGTTTTTT. Protein product: CASSPSTTGMANTGELFF.

V and J are TRBV19 and TRBJ1-5, with 7 bases that match TRBD1. This CDR3 is built from 17 residues. CDR1 LNHDA and CDR2 SQIVND come from the germline V gene (reference sequence). V lost 0 bases, J lost 2 bases, and 7 bases stayed unmatched. The CDR3 is CASSIEYRGRGNQPQHF. CDR3 sequence (DNA): TGTGCCAGTAGTATAGAATACAGGGGACGGGGCAATCAGCCCCAGCATTTT.

With respect to this clone: The conserved final phenylalanine or tryptophan is absent from the CDR3, which likely points to a read error. The limits of the CDR3 on the DNA are not certain, so only TCRdb's listed CDR3 is given. The V call is TRBV11-2, the J call TRBJ1-6. The CDR3 adds up to 12 amino acids, both ends counted. CDR1 and CDR2 from the germline V gene are SGHAT and FQNNGV. CDR3 sequence: CASSLGPGPGAI.

This clone came up once. The rearrangement joins TRBV29-1 to TRBJ2-6, with D possibly TRBD2 on 6 matching bases. Trimming removed 3 bases at V and 2 bases at J, with 17 bases between. The germline CDR1 and CDR2 sequences are SQVTM and ANQGSEA. This CDR3 spans 17 amino acids. CDR3 residues: CSVESWLRRAGANVLTF. The CDR3 coding sequence is TGCAGCGTTGAGTCCTGGCTAAGGAGGGCTGGGGCCAACGTCCTGACTTTC.

This clone was detected a few times. The V and J genes are TRBV9 and TRBJ2-1; 9 nucleotides agree with TRBD1. The V and J ends lost 3 bases and 7 bases, in that order; junction bases with no gene match: 5. This CDR3 is 14 amino acids long. Germline values: CDR1 SGDLS, CDR2 YYNGEE. The CDR3 protein is CASSGGQGINEQFF. CDR3 nucleotides: TGTGCCAGCAGCGGTGGACAGGGGATTAATGAGCAGTTCTTC.

The chain recombines TRBV15 with TRBJ1-5; maybe TRBD1 (5 bases). This CDR3 has 18 amino acids. V was shortened by 5 bases and J by 4 bases, with 24 bases between the two germline ends. CDR1 and CDR2 from the germline V gene are LNHNV and YYDKDF (reference sequence). CDR3 DNA sequence: TGTGCCACCAGCCCCGGTCAGGGAGGAGGTGTAAGGAATCAGCCCCAGCATTTT. Its translation is CATSPGQGGGVRNQPQHF.

V is TRBV5-6 and J is TRBJ2-2, with a tentative D call TRBD1 (5 bases). The CDR3 contains 13 residues. Germline V CDR1 and CDR2: SGHDT, YYEEEE. Deletions cut 5 bases from V and 6 bases from J, with 11 bases between. CDR3 in DNA: TGTGCCAGCAGTCCAGGGATTTCCGGGGAGCTGTTTTTT. Translation gives CASSPGISGELFF.

V is TRBV5-6 and J is TRBJ2-7; 12 bases align to TRBD2. Germline loops: CDR1 SGHDT, CDR2 YYEEEE. There are 15 residues in the CDR3. V shed 2 bases, J shed 3 bases, and the junction held 3 bases outside the gene matches. CDR3 amino acids: CASSFRLAGDYEQYF. The CDR3 region has the DNA TGTGCCAGCAGCTTCCGACTAGCGGGAGACTACGAGCAGTACTTC.

This rearrangement joins TRBV2 to TRBJ1-5, with D possibly TRBD1 on 5 matching bases. V gave up 5 bases and J gave up 6 bases, with 17 bases separating them. CDR3 length: 15 residues. Germline-derived CDR1 and CDR2 are SNHLY and FYNNEI. CDR3 residues: CASSWTPSEVQPQHF. The CDR3 nucleotides are TGTGCCAGCAGTTGGACACCATCAGAAGTTCAGCCCCAGCATTTT.

This sequence joins TRBV5-5 and TRBJ1-1, with a weak D call TRBD1 (5 bases). Germline V CDR1 and CDR2: SGHKS, YYEKEE (reference sequence). Trimming took 4 bases from V and 2 from J, leaving 12 bases between them. This CDR3 spans 14 amino acids. The CDR3 sequence is CASSIGHTNTEAFF. CDR3 nucleotides: TGTGCCAGCAGCATAGGACATACAAACACTGAAGCTTTCTTT.

The chain links TRBV21-1 to TRBJ1-2; the listed D gene, TRBD1, was not tested against the DNA. TRBV21-1 is a pseudogene locus. The CDR3 length is 14 residues. CDR3 protein: CASSKSGPHYGYTF. CDR3 sequence (DNA): TGTGCCAGCAGCAAGTCAGGGCCGCACTATGGCTACACCTTC.

V gene TRBV9 combines with J gene TRBJ2-1; D is possibly TRBD2 (5 bases). This CDR3 has 18 residues. V was cut by 0 bases and J by 7 bases, with 23 bases left in between. Germline CDR1 and CDR2: SGDLS and YYNGEE. In nucleotides, the CDR3 is TGTGCCAGCAGCGTAGTGTCGCTTGCGTCAGCCCCGGGGAATGAGCAGTTCTTC. Encoded protein: CASSVVSLASAPGNEQFF. The variable domain in full, completed from reference TRBV9 and TRBJ2-1, reads DSGVTQTPKHLITATGQRVTLRCSPRSGDLSVYWYQQSLDQGLQFLIQYYNGEERAKGNILERFSAQQFPDLHSELNLSSLELGDSALYFCASSVVSLASAPGNEQFFGPGTRLTVL.

The rearrangement joins TRBV5-1 to TRBJ2-2, with TRBD2 identical over 8 bases. This CDR3 is built from 15 residues. J gave up 1 base and V 6 bases, and 5 bases lay outside the gene matches. Germline V CDR1 and CDR2: SGHRS, YFSETQ. The CDR3 protein is CASNVAGQNTGELFF. The CDR3 region has the DNA TGCGCCAGCAACGTAGCGGGGCAGAACACCGGGGAGCTGTTTTTT. Based on the CDR3 plus reference TRBV5-1 and TRBJ2-2, the full variable domain is KAGVTQTPRYLIKTRGQQVTLSCSPISGHRSVSWYQQTPGQGLQFLFEYFSETQRNKGNFPGRFSGRQFSNSRSEMNVSTLELGDSALYLCASNVAGQNTGELFFGEGSRLTVL.

The V and J genes are TRBV18 and TRBJ1-5; 11 bases fit TRBD1. CDR3 length equals 13 residues. Germline loops: CDR1 KGHSH, CDR2 LQKENI. The J segment lost 8 bases and the V segment lost 8 bases, leaving 5 bases of the junction unmatched. The CDR3 region is CASRGQGVEPQHF. The CDR3 region has the DNA TGTGCCAGCAGGGGACAGGGGGTCGAGCCCCAGCATTTT.

This clone appeared a single time. This chain connects TRBV15 to TRBJ1-1; D ambiguous. Germline V lookup: CDR1 LNHNV, CDR2 YYDKDF (reference sequence). CDR3 length: 13 amino acids. With 3 bases removed from V and 4 bases from J, the gap between germline ends came to 9 bases. The CDR3 is CATSREVGTEAFF. CDR3 sequence (DNA): TGTGCCACCAGCAGGGAGGTCGGCACTGAAGCTTTCTTT.

The chain has TRBV28 and TRBJ2-5; D remains ambiguous. Germline V lookup: CDR1 MDHEN, CDR2 SYDVKM. The CDR3 consists of 11 residues. Trimming pared 7 bases from V and 2 bases from J, leaving 5 bases between. The CDR3 loop reads CASMRQETQYF. DNA for the CDR3: TGTGCCAGCATGAGGCAAGAGACCCAGTACTTC. The complete variable domain, with remaining parts taken from reference TRBV28 and TRBJ2-5, reads DVKVTQSSRYLVKRTGEKVFLECVQDMDHENMFWYRQDPGLGLRLIYFSYDVKMKEKGDIPEGYSVSREKKERFSLILESASTNQTSMYLCASMRQETQYFGPGTRLLVL.

The chain links TRBV7-2 to TRBJ1-3; the match to TRBD1 covers 7 bases. Looked up from germline, CDR1 is SGHTA and CDR2 is FQGNSA. V gave up 4 bases and J gave up 9 bases; unmatched junction bases: 12. This CDR3 region has 15 residues. The CDR3 protein is CASSSGTRGITTIYF. The CDR3 DNA follows: TGTGCCAGCAGCTCCGGGACCAGGGGGATAACCACCATATATTTT.

The gene calls are TRBV23-1 and TRBJ2-1; possibly TRBD1 for D (5 bases). TRBV23-1 qualifies as an ORF whose function is uncertain. This CDR3 has 16 amino acids. V was pared by 8 bases and J by 3 bases, with 20 bases between. CDR3 bases: TGCGCCAGCTTGAACAGCCCTAGGGGATTCTACAATGAGCAGTTCTTC. It yields the protein CASLNSPRGFYNEQFF.

The rearrangement uses TRBV7-8 and TRBJ2-3; 8 bases fit TRBD2. CDR3 size: 14 residues. The germline V gene encodes CDR1 SGHVS and CDR2 FQNEAQ. After removal of 11 bases from V and 3 bases from J, the junction contained 10 bases not matched to a gene. CDR3 loop: CAGGGLVKTDTQYF. CDR3 DNA: TGTGCCGGAGGGGGACTAGTTAAAACAGATACGCAGTATTTT.

The CDR3 loop is CAWAWDRVSRETQYF. CDR3 coding DNA: TGTGCCTGGGCGTGGGACAGGGTTTCCAGAGAGACCCAGTACTTC. The V and J genes are TRBV30 and TRBJ2-5, with 9 nucleotides matching TRBD1. Germline V lookup: CDR1 GTSNPN, CDR2 SVGIG (reference sequence). J lost 4 bases, V lost 5 bases, and 11 bases had no gene match. The CDR3 sequence is 15 residues long.

The chain recombines TRBV5-1 with TRBJ1-2; D may be TRBD1 (6 bases). Looked up from germline, CDR1 is SGHRS and CDR2 is YFSETQ. Trimming took off 0 bases at V and 8 bases at J, with 17 bases between the two ends. The length of the CDR3 is 15 residues. The CDR3: CASSLVTAGVRGYTF. The CDR3 DNA is TGCGCCAGCAGCTTGGTTACCGCAGGGGTTAGAGGCTACACCTTC.